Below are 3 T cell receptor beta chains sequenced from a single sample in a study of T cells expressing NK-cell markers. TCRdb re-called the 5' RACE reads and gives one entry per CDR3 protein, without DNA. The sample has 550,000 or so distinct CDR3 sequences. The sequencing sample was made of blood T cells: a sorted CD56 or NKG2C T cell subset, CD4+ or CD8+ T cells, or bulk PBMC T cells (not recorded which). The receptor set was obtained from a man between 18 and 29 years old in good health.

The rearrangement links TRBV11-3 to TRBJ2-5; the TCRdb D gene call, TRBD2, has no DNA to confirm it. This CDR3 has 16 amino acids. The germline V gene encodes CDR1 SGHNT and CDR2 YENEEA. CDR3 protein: CASSLEETGVGETQYF.

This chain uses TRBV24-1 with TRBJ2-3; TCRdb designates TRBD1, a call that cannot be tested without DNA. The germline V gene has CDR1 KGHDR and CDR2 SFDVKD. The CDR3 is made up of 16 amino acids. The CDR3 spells CATSDFRAETTDTQYF.

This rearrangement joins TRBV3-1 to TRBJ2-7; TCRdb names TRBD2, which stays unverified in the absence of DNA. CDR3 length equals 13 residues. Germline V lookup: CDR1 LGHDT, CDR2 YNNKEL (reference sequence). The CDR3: CASSYGSVYEQYF.